This T cell receptor beta chain stems from a study of beta chain features in type 1 diabetes. Expressed TCRB transcripts were sequenced, since all the RNA that had been isolated was reverse transcribed. Sequencing was performed with immunoSEQ multiplex PCR; in TCRdb, only in-frame clones are kept and a portion is missing. The sample lists 360,000 or so clones, roughly a fifth occurring once. As regards this clone: As yet, its antigen is unknown.

Germline assignment: CDR1 SGDLS and CDR2 YYNGEE. Trimming removed 0 bases from V and 0 bases from J, with 16 bases in between. The CDR3 loop spans 18 amino acids. General observations from the study: At VDJ recombination sites, type 1 diabetes patients had fewer insertions and more deleted nucleotides. The analysis here could not establish whether HLA type shapes TCRB rearrangement.

The rearrangement uses TRBV9 and TRBJ2-1; weak D call: TRBD1 (6 bases). Sequencing used naive CD4+ T cells from blood. The TCR was taken from a woman between 18 and 30 years old in good health. The DNA of the CDR3 is TGTGCCAGCAGCGTAGCTGATCCCACAGGGAGCTCCTACAATGAGCAGTTCTTC. Residues: CASSVADPTGSSYNEQFF.